This T cell receptor (beta chain) was recovered during a study of T cells in Graves' hyperthyroidism and ophthalmopathy. The wider study: Peripheral blood draws took place at initial diagnosis, ahead of any treatment.

This clonotype showed up just a few times. Its antigen is still unknown. Researchers took RNA transcripts and amplified the TCR beta CDR3 regions from them. Using the HTBI primer set, a first-round RT-PCR was run on the TCR CDR3. In TCRdb, the multiplex PCR reads were re-called with MiXCR into one record per CDR3 protein. The table has 350,000 to 400,000 distinct CDR3 sequences, under 15% seen once. Hyperthyroidism had been newly diagnosed in patients aged 18 to 65, and its duration was under 2 months. An approximately 9.8 ml volume of fresh peripheral blood provided the PBMCs. Trimming removed 4 bases at V and 4 bases at J, with 14 bases between. The germline V gene has CDR1 SGHDT and CDR2 YYEEEE. There are 14 residues in the CDR3. Points from the study as a whole: Ophthalmopathy and stable hyperthyroidism were told apart by a 13 V-J model.

The material sequenced was blood. This TCR was sampled from a woman aged 25-40 years with Graves' hyperthyroidism. V is TRBV5-6 and J is TRBJ1-2, with D possibly being TRBD1 (5 bases). The CDR3 nucleotides are TGTGCCAGCAGCGCCGTGGGACCCTCCTATGGCTACACCTTC. Its protein product is CASSAVGPSYGYTF.